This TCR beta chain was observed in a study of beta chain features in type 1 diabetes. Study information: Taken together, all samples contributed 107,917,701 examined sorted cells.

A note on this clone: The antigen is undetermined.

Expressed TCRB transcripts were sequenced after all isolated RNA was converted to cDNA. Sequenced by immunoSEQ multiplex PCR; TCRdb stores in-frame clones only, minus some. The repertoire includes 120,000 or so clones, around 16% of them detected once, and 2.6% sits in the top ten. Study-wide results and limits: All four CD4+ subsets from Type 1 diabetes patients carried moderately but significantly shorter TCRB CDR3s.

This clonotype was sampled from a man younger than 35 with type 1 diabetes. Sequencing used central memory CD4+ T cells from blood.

The CDR3 here is CSAPGSYNEQFF. The CDR3 DNA reads TGCAGCGCCCCGGGATCCTACAATGAGCAGTTCTTC. The chain joins TRBV29-1 to TRBJ2-1; D might be TRBD2 (5 bases). Between the trimmed V and J ends, which lost 7 bases and 1 base, there was a span of 8 bases. This CDR3 spans 12 amino acids. Germline V gene sequence: CDR1 SQVTM, CDR2 ANQGSEA.